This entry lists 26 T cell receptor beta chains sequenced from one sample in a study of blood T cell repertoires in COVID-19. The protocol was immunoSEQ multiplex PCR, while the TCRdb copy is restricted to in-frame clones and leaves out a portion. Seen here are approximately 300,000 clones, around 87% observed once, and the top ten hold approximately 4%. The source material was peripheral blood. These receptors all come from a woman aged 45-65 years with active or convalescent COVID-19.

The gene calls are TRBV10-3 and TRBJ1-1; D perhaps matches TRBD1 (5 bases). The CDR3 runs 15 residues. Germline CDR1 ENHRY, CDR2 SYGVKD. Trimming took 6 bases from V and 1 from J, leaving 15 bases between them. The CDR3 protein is CAISGVYRGNTEAFF. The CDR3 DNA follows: TGTGCCATCAGCGGAGTGTATAGGGGGAACACTGAAGCTTTCTTT.

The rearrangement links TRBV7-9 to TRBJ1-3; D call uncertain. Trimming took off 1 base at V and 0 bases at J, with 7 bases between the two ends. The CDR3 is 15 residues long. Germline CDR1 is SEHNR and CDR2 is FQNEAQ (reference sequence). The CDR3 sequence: CASSLVGVSGNTIYF. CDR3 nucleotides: TGTGCCAGCAGCTTAGTCGGGGTCTCTGGAAACACCATATATTTT. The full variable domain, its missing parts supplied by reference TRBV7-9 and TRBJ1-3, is DTGVSQNPRHKITKRGQNVTFRCDPISEHNRLYWYRQTLGQGPEFLTYFQNEAQLEKSRLLSDRFSAERPKGSFSTLEIQRTEQGDSAMYLCASSLVGVSGNTIYFGEGSWLTVV.

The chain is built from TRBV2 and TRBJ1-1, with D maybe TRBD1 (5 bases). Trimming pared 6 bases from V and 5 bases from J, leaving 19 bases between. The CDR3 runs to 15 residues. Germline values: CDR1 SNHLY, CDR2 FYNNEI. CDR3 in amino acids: CASSPDDWGDTEAFF. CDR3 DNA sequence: TGTGCCAGCAGCCCGGATGACTGGGGGGATACTGAAGCTTTCTTT.

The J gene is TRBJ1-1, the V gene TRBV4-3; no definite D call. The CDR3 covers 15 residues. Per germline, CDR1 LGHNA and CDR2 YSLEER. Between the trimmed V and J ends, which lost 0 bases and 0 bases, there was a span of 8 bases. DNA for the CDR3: TGCGCCAGCAGCCAAGATCGTCGAGTGAACACTGAAGCTTTCTTT. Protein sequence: CASSQDRRVNTEAFF.

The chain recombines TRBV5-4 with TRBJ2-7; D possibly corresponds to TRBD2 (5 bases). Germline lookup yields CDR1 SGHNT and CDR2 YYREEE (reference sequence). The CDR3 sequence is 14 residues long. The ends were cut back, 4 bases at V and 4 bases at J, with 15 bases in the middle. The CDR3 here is CASSPDSTSYEQYF. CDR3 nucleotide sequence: TGTGCCAGCAGCCCGGACTCGACGTCTTACGAGCAGTACTTC.

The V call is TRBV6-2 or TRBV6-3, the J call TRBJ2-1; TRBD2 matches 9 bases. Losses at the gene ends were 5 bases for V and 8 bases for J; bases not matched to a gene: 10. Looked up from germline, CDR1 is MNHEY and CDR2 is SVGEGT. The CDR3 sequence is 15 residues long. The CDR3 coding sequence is TGTGCCAGCAGTGGCCCCATTGCGGGAGGGGATGAGCAGTTCTTC. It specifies CASSGPIAGGDEQFF.

CDR3 loop: CASSIAGVLSYEQYF. CDR3 in DNA: TGTGCCAGCAGTATTGCAGGGGTTCTCTCCTACGAGCAGTACTTC. The chain couples TRBV6-5 to TRBJ2-7; possibly TRBD1 for D (6 bases). Germline V gene data show CDR1 as MNHEY and CDR2 as SVGAGI. The CDR3 contains 15 residues. V dropped 5 bases and J dropped 0 bases, with 14 bases sitting between them.

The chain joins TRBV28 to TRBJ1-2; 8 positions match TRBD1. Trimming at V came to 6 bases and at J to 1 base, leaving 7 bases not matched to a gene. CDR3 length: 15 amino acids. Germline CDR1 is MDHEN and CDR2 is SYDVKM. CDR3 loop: CASRVQGAFNYGYTF. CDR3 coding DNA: TGTGCCAGCAGAGTCCAGGGGGCGTTTAACTATGGCTACACCTTC.

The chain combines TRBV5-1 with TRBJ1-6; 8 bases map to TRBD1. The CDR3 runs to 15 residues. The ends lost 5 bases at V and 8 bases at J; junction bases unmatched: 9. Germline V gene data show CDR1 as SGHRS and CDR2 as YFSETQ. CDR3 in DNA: TGCGCCAGCAGACAACCCGGGACAGGTTATTCACCCCTCCACTTT. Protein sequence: CASRQPGTGYSPLHF.

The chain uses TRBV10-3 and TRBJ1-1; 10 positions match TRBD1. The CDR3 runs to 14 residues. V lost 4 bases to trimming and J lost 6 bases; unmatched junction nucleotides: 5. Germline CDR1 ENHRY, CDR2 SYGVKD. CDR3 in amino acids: CAISGLDRGPEAFF. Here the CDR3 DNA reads TGTGCCATCAGTGGGTTAGACAGGGGGCCTGAAGCTTTCTTT.

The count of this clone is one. The DNA of the CDR3 is TGTGCCAGAAGCTGGACAGGGAGACGCTACGAGCAGTACTTC. Translation: CARSWTGRRYEQYF. V is TRBV7-5 and J is TRBJ2-7; TRBD1, the D gene given by the table, was not confirmed from the DNA. TRBV7-5 is assigned pseudogene status. This CDR3 is 14 amino acids long.

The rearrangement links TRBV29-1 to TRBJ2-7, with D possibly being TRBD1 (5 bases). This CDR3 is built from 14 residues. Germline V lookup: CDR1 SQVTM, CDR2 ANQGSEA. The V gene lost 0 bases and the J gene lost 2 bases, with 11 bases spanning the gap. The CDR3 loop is CSVEERLGAYEQYF. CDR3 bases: TGCAGCGTTGAAGAGCGTCTAGGGGCCTACGAGCAGTACTTC.

CDR3 amino acids: CASSRQGAYEQYF. As DNA, the CDR3 is TGTGCCAGCAGTCGACAGGGGGCCTACGAGCAGTACTTC. The chain links TRBV28 to TRBJ2-7; 9 bases are shared with TRBD1. The CDR3 spans 13 residues. Germline assignment: CDR1 MDHEN and CDR2 SYDVKM. V shed 5 bases, J shed 2 bases, and the junction held 1 base outside the gene matches.

Written as DNA, the CDR3 is TGTGCCAGCAGTTACTCATTTCAGGGGAATTCACCCCTCCACTTT. This sequence encodes CASSYSFQGNSPLHF. V gene TRBV6-5 combines with J gene TRBJ1-6, with D perhaps matching TRBD1 (6 bases). The germline V gene has CDR1 MNHEY and CDR2 SVGAGI. This CDR3 is built from 15 residues. Trimming cost V 0 bases and J 7 bases, with 10 bases left between them.

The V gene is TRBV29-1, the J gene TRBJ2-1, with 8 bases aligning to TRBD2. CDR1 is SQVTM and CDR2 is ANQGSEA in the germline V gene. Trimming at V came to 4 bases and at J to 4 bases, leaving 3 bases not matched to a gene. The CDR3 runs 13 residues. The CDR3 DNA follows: TGCAGCGTTGTAGCGGGAACTTACAATGAGCAGTTCTTC. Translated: CSVVAGTYNEQFF.

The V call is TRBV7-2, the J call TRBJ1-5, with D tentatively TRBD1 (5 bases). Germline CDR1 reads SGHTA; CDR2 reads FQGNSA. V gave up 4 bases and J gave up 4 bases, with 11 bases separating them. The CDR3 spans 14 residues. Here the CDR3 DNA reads TGTGCCAGCAGCTCTTGGGGGGGGAATCAGCCCCAGCATTTT. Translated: CASSSWGGNQPQHF.

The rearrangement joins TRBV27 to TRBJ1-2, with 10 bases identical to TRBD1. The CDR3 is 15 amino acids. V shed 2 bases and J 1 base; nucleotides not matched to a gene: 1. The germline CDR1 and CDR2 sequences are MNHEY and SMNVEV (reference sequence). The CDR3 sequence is CASSLGTGVNYGYTF. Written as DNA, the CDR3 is TGTGCCAGCAGTTTAGGGACAGGGGTTAACTATGGCTACACCTTC.

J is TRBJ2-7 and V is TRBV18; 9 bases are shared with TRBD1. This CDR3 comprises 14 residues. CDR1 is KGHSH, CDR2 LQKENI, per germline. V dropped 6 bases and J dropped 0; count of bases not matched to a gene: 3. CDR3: CASSRQGVSYEQYF. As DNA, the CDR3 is TGTGCCAGCTCGCGACAGGGGGTCTCCTACGAGCAGTACTTC.

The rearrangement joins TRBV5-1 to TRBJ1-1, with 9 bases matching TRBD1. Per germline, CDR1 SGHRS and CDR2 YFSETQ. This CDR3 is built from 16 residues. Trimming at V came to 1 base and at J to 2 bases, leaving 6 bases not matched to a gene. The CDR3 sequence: CASSLTGGGINTEAFF. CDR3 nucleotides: TGCGCCAGCAGCTTGACAGGGGGCGGAATAAACACTGAAGCTTTCTTT.

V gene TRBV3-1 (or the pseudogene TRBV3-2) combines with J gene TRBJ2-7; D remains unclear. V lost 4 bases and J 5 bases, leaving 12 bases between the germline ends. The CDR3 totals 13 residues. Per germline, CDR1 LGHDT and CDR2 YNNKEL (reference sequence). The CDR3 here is CASSPRFEDEQYF. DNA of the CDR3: TGTGCCAGCAGCCCGCGTTTTGAGGACGAGCAGTACTTC.

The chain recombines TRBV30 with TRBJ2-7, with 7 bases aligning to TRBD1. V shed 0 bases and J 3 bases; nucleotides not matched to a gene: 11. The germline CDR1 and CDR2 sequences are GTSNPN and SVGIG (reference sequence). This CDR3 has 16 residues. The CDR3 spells CAWSVWGRGTDYEQYF. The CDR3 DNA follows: TGTGCCTGGAGTGTATGGGGAAGAGGGACAGACTACGAGCAGTACTTC. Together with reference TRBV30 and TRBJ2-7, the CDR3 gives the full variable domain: SQTIHQWPATLVQPVGSPLSLECTVEGTSNPNLYWYRQAAGRGLQLLFYSVGIGQISSEVPQNLSASRPQDRQFILSSKKLLLSDSGFYLCAWSVWGRGTDYEQYFGPGTRLTVT.

CDR3 loop: CASSAGVGDTQYF. CDR3 DNA: TGTGCCAGCAGTGCGGGAGTGGGAGATACGCAGTATTTT. The chain couples TRBV2 to TRBJ2-3; D may be TRBD2 (6 bases). CDR3 length: 13 amino acids. The germline gives CDR1 SNHLY, CDR2 FYNNEI. V was pared by 4 bases and J by 5 bases, with 10 bases between.

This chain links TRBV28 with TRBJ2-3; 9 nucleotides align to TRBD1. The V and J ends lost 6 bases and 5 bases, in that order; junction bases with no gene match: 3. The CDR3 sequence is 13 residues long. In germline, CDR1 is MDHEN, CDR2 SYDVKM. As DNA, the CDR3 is TGTGCCAGCAGGACAGGGGGGGGAGATACGCAGTATTTT. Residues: CASRTGGGDTQYF.

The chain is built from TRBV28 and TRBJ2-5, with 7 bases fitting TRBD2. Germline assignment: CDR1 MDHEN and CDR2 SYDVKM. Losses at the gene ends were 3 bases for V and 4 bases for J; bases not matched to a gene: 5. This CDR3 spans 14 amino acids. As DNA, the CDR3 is TGTGCCAGCAGTTTCGCGGGAGTAGGAGAGACCCAGTACTTC. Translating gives CASSFAGVGETQYF.

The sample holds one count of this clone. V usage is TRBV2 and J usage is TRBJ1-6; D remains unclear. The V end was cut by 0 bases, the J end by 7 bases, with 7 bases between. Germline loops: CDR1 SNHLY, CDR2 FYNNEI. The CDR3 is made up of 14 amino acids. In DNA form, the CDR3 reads TGTGCCAGCAGTGAAGCCGGGGAAAATTCACCCCTCCACTTT. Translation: CASSEAGENSPLHF.

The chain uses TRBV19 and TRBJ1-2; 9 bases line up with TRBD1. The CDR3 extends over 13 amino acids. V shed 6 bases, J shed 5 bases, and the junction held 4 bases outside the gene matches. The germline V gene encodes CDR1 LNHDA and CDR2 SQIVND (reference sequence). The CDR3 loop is CASRRDREYGYTF. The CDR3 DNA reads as TGTGCCAGTAGACGGGACAGGGAGTATGGCTACACCTTC.